This T cell receptor beta chain was captured in a study of CD8 T cells in Susac syndrome. From germline, CDR1 is SGHTA and CDR2 FQGNSA. The V end lost 6 bases, the J end lost 2 bases, and 17 bases lay between the germline ends. The CDR3 is 15 amino acids. cDNA came from about 0.5 to 1 ug RNA primed by random hexamers. TCRdb reprocessed the immunoSEQ multiplex PCR reads with MiXCR, giving one entry per CDR3 protein. The table lists some 220,000 distinct CDR3 sequences, around 95% of them singletons. Sequences were obtained from CD4+ T cells from PBMCs. The chain combines TRBV7-2 with TRBJ2-7; a possible D gene is TRBD2 (5 bases). The clonotype was recovered from a human donor with multiple sclerosis. CDR3 in amino acids: CASSSHGIAAYEQYF. The DNA of the CDR3 is TGTGCCAGCAGTTCTCACGGGATCGCAGCCTACGAGCAGTACTTC.